The next 23 T cell receptor beta chains were all read from a single sample in a study of shared clonotypes between healthy human individuals. Data came from immunoSEQ multiplex PCR; TCRdb stores just in-frame clones and leaves some out. The sample lists 1 million to 1.2 million clones, roughly 80% occurring once. Sequencing was performed on memory CD4+ T cells from PBMCs. Subset reported: CD45RA-negative fraction. These receptor sequences come from a man aged 18 to 30 in good health. Some clones in this sample may be carry-over from other donors' samples.

The chain has TRBV30 and TRBJ1-2; no firm D call. The CDR3 is 14 amino acids. V gave up 0 bases and J gave up 7 bases, with 15 bases separating them. Germline V gene data show CDR1 as GTSNPN and CDR2 as SVGIG (reference sequence). In nucleotides, the CDR3 is TGTGCCTGGAGTGTACATGAGAGGAGGGTTGGCTACACCTTC. Translated, it gives CAWSVHERRVGYTF. Supplemented by reference TRBV30 and TRBJ1-2, the full variable domain reads SQTIHQWPATLVQPVGSPLSLECTVEGTSNPNLYWYRQAAGRGLQLLFYSVGIGQISSEVPQNLSASRPQDRQFILSSKKLLLSDSGFYLCAWSVHERRVGYTFGSGTRLTVV.

The chain couples TRBV4-3 to TRBJ1-6; D remains unclear. CDR1 LGHNA and CDR2 YSLEER come from the germline V gene. CDR3 length: 16 residues. Trimming took 1 base from V and 5 from J, leaving 12 bases between them. The CDR3: CASSQVTSSNNSPLHF. The CDR3 nucleotides read TGCGCCAGCAGCCAAGTTACGTCCAGCAATAATTCACCCCTCCACTTT.

The rearrangement links TRBV12-2 to TRBJ2-1; TRBD1, the table's D call, was not compared with the DNA. TRBV12-2 is flagged as a pseudogene. This CDR3 is 14 amino acids long. Here the CDR3 reads CASRLAYRANEQFF. Written as DNA, the CDR3 is TGTGCAAGTCGCTTAGCTTACAGGGCAAATGAGCAGTTCTTC.

The gene calls are TRBV30 and TRBJ1-1; D is uncertain. Germline V gene lookup returns CDR1 GTSNPN and CDR2 SVGIG (reference sequence). V was shortened by 5 bases and J by 4 bases, with 11 bases between the two germline ends. The CDR3 covers 12 residues. The CDR3 protein is CAWWRPSTEAFF. The DNA for the CDR3 is TGTGCCTGGTGGAGGCCTTCCACTGAAGCTTTCTTT.

The chain combines TRBV7-2 with TRBJ2-5; the D gene is possibly TRBD2 (6 bases). The end of the DNA is better explained by TRBJ2-7, so the J call may be wrong. This CDR3 has 17 amino acids. Per germline, CDR1 SGHTA and CDR2 FQGNSA. The CDR3 DNA sequence: TGTGCCAGCAGCTTTTCCGGAGGAGGGTCCTTCGTCCACGAGCAGTACTTC. Its translation is CASSFSGGGSFVHEQYF.

The rearrangement uses TRBV11-2 and TRBJ2-1; TRBD2 agrees at 8 bases. Germline CDR1 is SGHAT and CDR2 is FQNNGV. With V trimmed by 5 bases and J by 6 bases, 9 bases remained unmatched. CDR3 size: 15 residues. CDR3 sequence reads: CASSHSGTPSNEQFF. For the CDR3, the DNA is TGTGCCAGCAGCCATAGCGGGACCCCGAGCAATGAGCAGTTCTTC.

The chain couples TRBV7-2 to TRBJ2-7, with 8 nucleotides matching TRBD2. Germline CDR1 SGHTA, CDR2 FQGNSA. There are 17 residues in the CDR3. With V trimmed by 1 base and J by 11 bases, 19 bases remained unmatched. For the CDR3, the DNA is TGTGCCAGCAGCTTAGTTGGTAGGGCGGGAGGCCACCATCTTGAGTACTTC. It encodes CASSLVGRAGGHHLEYF.

Comment on this clone: The identical CDR3 is also encoded by other nucleotide sequences in the sample. The rearrangement uses TRBV7-9 and TRBJ1-1, with unresolved D. The ends were cut back, 8 bases at V and 2 bases at J, with 9 bases in the middle. The length of the CDR3 is 12 residues. Per the germline V gene, CDR1 is SEHNR and CDR2 is FQNEAQ (reference sequence). The CDR3 region has the DNA TGTGCCAGCTCCCGGGGAAACACTGAAGCTTTCTTT. The encoded protein is CASSRGNTEAFF.

The genes are TRBV6-1 and TRBJ2-7; D uncertain. The V gene's germline CDR1 is MNHNS and CDR2 SASEGT. CDR3 length equals 11 residues. Trimming removed 6 bases from V and 4 bases from J, with 7 bases in between. For the CDR3, the DNA is TGTGCCAGCAGAAGTTTGTACGAGCAGTACTTC. Translated: CASRSLYEQYF.

This chain links TRBV28 with TRBJ2-7; 10 nucleotides match TRBD1. Germline assignment: CDR1 MDHEN and CDR2 SYDVKM. J lost 2 bases, V lost 7 bases, and 8 bases had no gene match. The CDR3 runs 15 residues. The CDR3 coding sequence is TGTGCCAGCACCCAATCCGGGACAGGGGCCTACGAGCAGTACTTC. Its protein product is CASTQSGTGAYEQYF.

The V gene is TRBV7-2, the J gene TRBJ2-5; 10 bases line up with TRBD1. V was clipped by 4 bases and J by 1 base; unmatched bases: 6. This CDR3 spans 16 amino acids. Germline V gene data show CDR1 as SGHTA and CDR2 as FQGNSA. The chain's CDR3 is CASSSGQGWAQETQYF. The CDR3 nucleotides are TGTGCCAGCAGCTCGGGACAGGGGTGGGCCCAAGAGACCCAGTACTTC.

V and J are TRBV7-9 and TRBJ1-1; 7 positions agree with TRBD1. J lost 4 bases, V lost 4 bases, and 6 bases had no gene match. This CDR3 has 14 residues. Per the germline V gene, CDR1 is SEHNR and CDR2 is FQNEAQ (reference sequence). The CDR3 spells CASSYDRVGTEAFF. The CDR3 nucleotides read TGTGCCAGCAGCTACGACAGGGTTGGCACTGAAGCTTTCTTT.

A word on this clone: The sample has other DNA sequences that encode this CDR3 too. The chain is built from TRBV30 and TRBJ1-5; D gene ambiguous. Trimming took 2 bases from V and 1 from J, leaving 6 bases between them. Germline V CDR1 and CDR2: GTSNPN, SVGIG (reference sequence). This CDR3 region has 13 residues. As DNA, the CDR3 is TGTGCCTGGAGTCCTTCGAGCAATCAGCCCCAGCATTTT. The encoded protein is CAWSPSSNQPQHF.

V usage is TRBV2 and J usage is TRBJ1-2; maybe TRBD1 (5 bases). Trimming removed 8 bases at V and 4 bases at J, with 17 bases between. Per the germline V gene, CDR1 is SNHLY and CDR2 is FYNNEI. The CDR3 sequence is 14 residues long. The CDR3 sequence: CASPIGAGLYGYTF. DNA for the CDR3: TGTGCCAGCCCCATTGGGGCGGGCCTCTATGGCTACACCTTC.

This chain uses TRBV7-2 with TRBJ1-1; 7 nucleotides align to TRBD1. Unmatched junction bases numbered 14, after V lost 1 base and J lost 9 bases. CDR1 is SGHTA, CDR2 FQGNSA, per germline. The CDR3 totals 16 residues. This CDR3 is CASSLEGGTVPVKAFF. In nucleotides, the CDR3 is TGTGCCAGCAGCTTAGAAGGGGGGACAGTCCCGGTTAAAGCTTTCTTT.

The V gene is TRBV6-5, the J gene TRBJ1-3; possible D gene TRBD1, 5 bases. CDR1 is MNHEY, CDR2 SVGAGI, per germline. CDR3 length: 13 amino acids. The V and J ends lost 6 bases and 9 bases respectively, with 15 bases between them. DNA of the CDR3: TGTGCCAGCAGAAAACCCGGGGGGAGCACCATATATTTT. This translates into CASRKPGGSTIYF.

As regards this clone: A far larger clone differs by one base, so this is likely a read error. The chain joins TRBV7-9 to TRBJ1-3; the D is unclear. In germline, CDR1 is SEHNR, CDR2 FQNEAQ (reference sequence). This CDR3 is built from 15 residues. The CDR3 nucleotides read TGTGCCGGCAGCAAAGACCGGCCCTCTGGAAACACCATATATTTT. This encodes CAGSKDRPSGNTIYF.

The chain couples TRBV7-3 to TRBJ2-3; D call uncertain. CDR3 length: 13 amino acids. Trimming removed 6 bases at V and 6 bases at J, with 13 bases between. Germline lookup yields CDR1 SGHTA and CDR2 FQGTGA. The CDR3 bases are TGTGCCAGCAGACCGACCAACTCGGATACGCAGTATTTT. It codes for CASRPTNSDTQYF.

This rearrangement joins TRBV27 to TRBJ2-1, with unresolved D. CDR3 length equals 10 residues. Trimming pared 4 bases from V and 9 bases from J, leaving 4 bases between. The germline V gene encodes CDR1 MNHEY and CDR2 SMNVEV (reference sequence). In DNA, the CDR3 is TGTGCCAGCAGTTGGAGTGAGCAGTTCTTC. Protein sequence: CASSWSEQFF.

The V gene is TRBV5-6, the J gene TRBJ1-4; unclear D gene. The CDR3 runs 14 residues. The germline V gene encodes CDR1 SGHDT and CDR2 YYEEEE. Trimming removed 0 bases at V and 8 bases at J, with 11 bases between. The CDR3 DNA sequence: TGTGCCAGCAGCTTGGGCCCAGGTAGCGAAAAACTGTTTTTT. Residues: CASSLGPGSEKLFF.

This clone showed up just once. J is TRBJ2-3 and V is TRBV4-1; TRBD1 aligns across 7 bases. The junction had 7 bases not matched to a gene; V was cut back by 3 bases and J by 7 bases. Germline CDR1 MGHRA, CDR2 YSYEKL. The CDR3 covers 14 residues. The CDR3 sequence is CASSHPTGRNTQYF. The CDR3 nucleotides are TGCGCCAGCAGCCACCCGACAGGGCGGAATACGCAGTATTTT.

The V call is TRBV19, the J call TRBJ2-7, with D perhaps TRBD1 (6 bases). The CDR3 runs to 16 residues. Germline values: CDR1 LNHDA, CDR2 SQIVND (reference sequence). Trimming pared 5 bases from V and 0 bases from J, leaving 17 bases between. CDR3 sequence (DNA): TGTGCCAGTAGTCTCCCCTGGGGGCTGCTCTCCTACGAGCAGTACTTC. Its translation: CASSLPWGLLSYEQYF.

The V and J genes are TRBV10-3 and TRBJ2-1; 14 bases agree with TRBD2. The CDR3 has 12 residues. The J segment lost 15 bases and the V segment lost 7 bases, leaving 5 bases of the junction unmatched. From germline, CDR1 is ENHRY and CDR2 SYGVKD. The CDR3 region has the DNA TGTGCCATCAAGGGACTAGCGGGAGTTTTGTTCTTC. It encodes CAIKGLAGVLFF.